This T cell receptor beta chain stems from a study of control samples from healthy donors and cancer patients. This CDR3 spans 15 amino acids. Germline CDR1 MDHEN, CDR2 SYDVKM. V lost 5 bases, J lost 6 bases, and 7 bases stayed unmatched. Generated by immunoSEQ multiplex PCR, the TCRdb table keeps only in-frame clones and is missing some. The sample includes about 140,000 clones, roughly 94% of them seen just once. The sequence derives from a middle-aged man in good health. The chain joins TRBV28 to TRBJ2-7; 13 nucleotides line up with TRBD2. Sequencing was performed on blood. CDR3 sequence: CASSPPGLAGVEQYF. CDR3 bases: TGTGCCAGCAGTCCCCCTGGACTAGCGGGAGTCGAGCAGTACTTC.